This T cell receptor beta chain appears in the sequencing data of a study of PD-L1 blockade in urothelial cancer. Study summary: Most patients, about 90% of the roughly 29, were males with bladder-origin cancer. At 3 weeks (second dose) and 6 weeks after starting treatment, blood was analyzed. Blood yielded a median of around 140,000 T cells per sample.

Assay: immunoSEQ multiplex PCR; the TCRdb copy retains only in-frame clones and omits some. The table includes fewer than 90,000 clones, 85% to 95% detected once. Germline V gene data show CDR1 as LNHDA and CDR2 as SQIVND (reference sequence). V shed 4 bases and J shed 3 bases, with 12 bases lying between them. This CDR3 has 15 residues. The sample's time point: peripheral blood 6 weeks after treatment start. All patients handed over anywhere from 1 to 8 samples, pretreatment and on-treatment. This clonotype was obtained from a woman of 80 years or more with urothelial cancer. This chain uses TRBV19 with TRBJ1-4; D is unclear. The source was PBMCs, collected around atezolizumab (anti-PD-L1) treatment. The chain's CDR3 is CASSTGEAANEKLFF. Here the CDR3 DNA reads TGTGCCAGTAGTACCGGGGAGGCGGCTAATGAAAAACTGTTTTTT.